Listed here are 2 T cell receptor beta chains from one sample, sequenced in a study of T cells in Graves' hyperthyroidism and ophthalmopathy. TCR beta CDR3 regions were amplified from RNA. The HTBI primer set served for first-round RT-PCR of the TCR CDR3. TCRdb reprocessed the multiplex PCR reads via MiXCR and lists one record per CDR3 protein. The data show over 700,000 distinct CDR3 sequences, around 20% seen once. Sequencing used blood. All receptors come from a woman in her forties or fifties with Graves' hyperthyroidism that later progressed to Graves' ophthalmopathy.

The chain couples TRBV19 to TRBJ2-5; TRBD1 agrees at 7 bases. After removal of 8 bases from V and 2 bases from J, the junction contained 8 bases not matched to a gene. The CDR3 runs to 14 residues. The V gene's germline CDR1 is LNHDA and CDR2 SQIVND (reference sequence). CDR3 sequence: CASPGQEKQETQYF. The CDR3 DNA sequence: TGTGCCAGTCCCGGACAGGAGAAACAAGAGACCCAGTACTTC. Looking up the rest from reference TRBV19 and TRBJ2-5 gives the full variable domain: DGGITQSPKYLFRKEGQNVTLSCEQNLNHDAMYWYRQDPGQGLRLIYYSQIVNDFQKGDIAEGYSVSREKKESFPLTVTSAQKNPTAFYLCASPGQEKQETQYFGPGTRLLVL.

This clonotype was observed many times. The chain has TRBV5-1 and TRBJ1-1; tentative D call: TRBD1 (5 bases). Germline V gene data show CDR1 as SGHRS and CDR2 as YFSETQ. Deletions cut 0 bases from V and 3 bases from J, with 9 bases between. The CDR3 is 14 amino acids. The CDR3 sequence is CASSLETGHTEAFF. DNA of the CDR3: TGCGCCAGCAGCTTGGAGACGGGGCACACTGAAGCTTTCTTT.